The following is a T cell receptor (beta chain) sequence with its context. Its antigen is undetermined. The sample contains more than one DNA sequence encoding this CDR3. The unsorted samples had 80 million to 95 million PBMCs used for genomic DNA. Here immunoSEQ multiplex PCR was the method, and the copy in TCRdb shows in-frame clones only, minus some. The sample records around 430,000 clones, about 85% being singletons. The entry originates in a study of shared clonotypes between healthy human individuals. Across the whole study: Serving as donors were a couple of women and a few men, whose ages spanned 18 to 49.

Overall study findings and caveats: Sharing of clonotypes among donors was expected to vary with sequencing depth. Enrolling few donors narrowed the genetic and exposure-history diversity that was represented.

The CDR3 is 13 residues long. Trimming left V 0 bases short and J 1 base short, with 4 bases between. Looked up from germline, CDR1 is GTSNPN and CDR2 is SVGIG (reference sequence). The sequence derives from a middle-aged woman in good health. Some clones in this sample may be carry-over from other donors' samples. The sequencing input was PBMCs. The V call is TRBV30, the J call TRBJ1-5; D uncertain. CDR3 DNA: TGTGCCTGGAGTGTTGGGAGCAATCAGCCCCAGCATTTT. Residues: CAWSVGSNQPQHF.